This T cell receptor (beta chain) was observed in a study of T cells in Graves' hyperthyroidism and ophthalmopathy. Disease duration was under 3 months in the ophthalmopathy patients, who also had a Clinical Activity Score of at least 3 and a NOSPECS grade of at least 4. The trim removed 1 base at V and 0 bases at J, leaving 9 bases unmatched. Germline loops: CDR1 SGHVS, CDR2 FNYEAQ. The CDR3 is 17 amino acids. The investigators amplified TCR beta CDR3 regions from RNA transcripts. With the HTBI primer set, the TCR CDR3 went through a first round of RT-PCR. A single record per CDR3 protein comes from TCRdb applying MiXCR to the multiplex PCR reads. The sample holds a few hundred thousand distinct CDR3 sequences, approximately 23% seen once.

The TCR was taken from a woman between 70 and 85 years old with Graves' ophthalmopathy. Sample: blood. The rearrangement uses TRBV7-6 and TRBJ2-7; 7 bases agree with TRBD2. CDR3 nucleotide sequence: TGTGCCAGCAGCTTAGGGACCCTAGCGGAAAGCTCCTACGAGCAGTACTTC. Translation gives CASSLGTLAESSYEQYF.